Following are 29 T cell receptor beta chains from one sample sequenced in a study of T-cell memory formation after mild COVID-19. TCRdb ran MiXCR on the 5' RACE reads and lists one entry per CDR3 protein. The sample lists 110,000 to 150,000 distinct CDR3 sequences, 14% to 15% seen once, with about 30% in the top ten. Input material: PBMCs or a T cell subset sorted from them (not recorded which). All receptors derive from an adult woman who had mild COVID-19 (a few samples of this study predate the infection). Cell type and time point are not known.

The chain uses TRBV5-1 and TRBJ2-1, with 8 bases lining up with TRBD1. Germline loops: CDR1 SGHRS, CDR2 YFSETQ. This CDR3 is 16 amino acids long. With 1 base clipped from V and 3 bases from J, the junction kept 6 bases outside the gene matches. In nucleotides, the CDR3 is TGCGCCAGCAGCTTGCTTACAGGGGGGCTCTACAATGAGCAGTTCTTC. Translation gives CASSLLTGGLYNEQFF. Full variable domain (outside the CDR3, taken from reference TRBV5-1 and TRBJ2-1): KAGVTQTPRYLIKTRGQQVTLSCSPISGHRSVSWYQQTPGQGLQFLFEYFSETQRNKGNFPGRFSGRQFSNSRSEMNVSTLELGDSALYLCASSLLTGGLYNEQFFGPGTRLTVL.

This sequence joins TRBV6-5 and TRBJ1-1; D gene uncertain. There are 18 residues in the CDR3. The germline V and J ends were trimmed by 2 bases and 0 bases, with 19 bases remaining between them. Germline V lookup: CDR1 MNHEY, CDR2 SVGAGI. The CDR3 loop is CASSYLYAVRRLNTEAFF. The CDR3 DNA reads TGTGCCAGCAGTTACCTCTATGCTGTCAGGAGATTGAACACTGAAGCTTTCTTT.

The V call is TRBV27, the J call TRBJ2-3; possible D gene TRBD2, 6 bases. V was clipped by 2 bases and J by 1 base, with 10 bases between them. The CDR3 spans 15 residues. The germline gives CDR1 MNHEY, CDR2 SMNVEV (reference sequence). The CDR3 loop is CASSLDPGGTDTQYF. The CDR3 DNA follows: TGTGCCAGCAGTTTAGACCCGGGGGGCACAGATACGCAGTATTTT.

V is TRBV6-2 or TRBV6-3 and J is TRBJ1-2; D may be TRBD1 (6 bases). Trimming stripped 6 bases from V and 2 bases from J, with 13 bases between. Germline lookup yields CDR1 MNHEY and CDR2 SVGEGT. The CDR3 has 14 amino acids. The CDR3 nucleotides are TGTGCCAGCAGCCCAGGGGTCAAGAACTATGGCTACACCTTC. This codes for CASSPGVKNYGYTF.

This clonotype turned up a few times. The rearrangement links TRBV7-9 to TRBJ2-7; 7 nucleotides line up with TRBD1. V gave up 5 bases and J gave up 3 bases; unmatched junction bases: 10. Looked up from germline, CDR1 is SEHNR and CDR2 is FQNEAQ (reference sequence). This CDR3 region has 15 residues. Here the CDR3 reads CASSPKTGSDYEQYF. Here the CDR3 DNA reads TGTGCCAGCAGCCCAAAGACAGGGTCCGACTACGAGCAGTACTTC.

This clonotype occurred many times. V gene TRBV11-2 combines with J gene TRBJ2-5, with D possibly being TRBD2 (5 bases). The CDR3 consists of 16 residues. Trimming shortened V by 0 bases and J by 5 bases, and 16 bases separated the two germline ends. Germline V CDR1 and CDR2: SGHAT, FQNNGV. The CDR3 loop reads CASSLDGEHGVETQYF. The DNA of the CDR3 is TGTGCCAGCAGCTTAGATGGGGAGCATGGGGTGGAGACCCAGTACTTC.

This clonotype was seen ten or more times. The rearrangement uses TRBV12-3 or TRBV12-4 and TRBJ2-7; no clear D gene. The CDR3 is 11 residues long. V was trimmed by 7 bases and J by 3 bases, leaving 7 bases between them. CDR3 amino acids: CASMGNYEQYF. Here the CDR3 DNA reads TGTGCCAGCATGGGCAACTACGAGCAGTACTTC.

This clonotype was counted a few times. This chain uses TRBV28 with TRBJ2-1, with 9 bases fitting TRBD2. Germline assignment: CDR1 MDHEN and CDR2 SYDVKM. Trimming at V came to 6 bases and at J to 5 bases, leaving 8 bases not matched to a gene. There are 15 residues in the CDR3. The DNA of the CDR3 is TGTGCCAGCAGACAGATAGCGGGAGCCCACAATGAGCAGTTCTTC. This gives the protein CASRQIAGAHNEQFF.

This clonotype has only a few counts. CDR3 sequence (DNA): TGTGCCAGCAGTCCCCATTTGTACAATGAGCAGTTCTTC. Amino acid sequence: CASSPHLYNEQFF. The chain combines TRBV12-3 or TRBV12-4 with TRBJ2-1; D gene unclear. Trimming took off 5 bases at V and 4 bases at J, with 9 bases between the two ends. This CDR3 comprises 13 residues.

This clonotype was counted between two and nine times. J is TRBJ1-2 and V is TRBV20-1; D gene ambiguous. This CDR3 is 13 amino acids long. Trimming took 3 bases from V and 8 from J, leaving 16 bases between them. Germline CDR1 and CDR2: DFQATT and SNEGSKA (reference sequence). The CDR3 DNA follows: TGCAGTGCTAGTGGCCTAAGATTTATAGGCTACACCTTC. Translated, it gives CSASGLRFIGYTF.

The chain uses TRBV27 and TRBJ2-1; 7 bases map to TRBD2. CDR3 length equals 14 residues. Losses at the gene ends were 4 bases for V and 5 bases for J; bases not matched to a gene: 5. Per germline, CDR1 MNHEY and CDR2 SMNVEV (reference sequence). In DNA form, the CDR3 reads TGTGCCAGCAGTTCCGCGGGAGCCAACAATGAGCAGTTCTTC. It is translated as CASSSAGANNEQFF.

This clonotype was detected a few times. As DNA, the CDR3 is TGTGCCATCGGCAGGGTAACCTACGAGCAGTACTTC. Translating it yields CAIGRVTYEQYF. This chain links TRBV10-3 with TRBJ2-7; D is perhaps TRBD1 (5 bases). Germline V lookup: CDR1 ENHRY, CDR2 SYGVKD. The CDR3 is 12 amino acids. Trimming left V 8 bases short and J 2 bases short, with 10 bases between.

The chain recombines TRBV4-1 with TRBJ2-1, with 9 bases matching TRBD1. J lost 5 bases, V lost 5 bases, and 10 bases had no gene match. The CDR3 sequence is 16 residues long. From germline, CDR1 is MGHRA and CDR2 YSYEKL. The CDR3 region has the DNA TGCGCCAGCAGCTTCATGGTCGGGACAGGGAACAATGAGCAGTTCTTC. Protein sequence: CASSFMVGTGNNEQFF.

This clonotype was recorded a few times. This chain connects TRBV5-1 to TRBJ1-1; D unresolved. Deletions cut 2 bases from V and 3 bases from J, with 14 bases between. The germline V gene encodes CDR1 SGHRS and CDR2 YFSETQ. This CDR3 is built from 15 residues. The CDR3 DNA reads TGCGCCAGCAGCTTATATTCCCCGGCGGACACTGAAGCTTTCTTT. Its translation is CASSLYSPADTEAFF. Full variable domain (outside the CDR3, taken from reference TRBV5-1 and TRBJ1-1): KAGVTQTPRYLIKTRGQQVTLSCSPISGHRSVSWYQQTPGQGLQFLFEYFSETQRNKGNFPGRFSGRQFSNSRSEMNVSTLELGDSALYLCASSLYSPADTEAFFGQGTRLTVV.

This clonotype was seen more than once but under ten times. The J gene is TRBJ2-7, the V gene TRBV11-2, with 10 bases that match TRBD1. The germline V gene encodes CDR1 SGHAT and CDR2 FQNNGV. Trimming cost V 4 bases and J 4 bases; bases outside gene matches: 10. The CDR3 spans 16 residues. The CDR3 protein is CASSSALGQGVYEQYF. CDR3 coding DNA: TGTGCCAGCAGCTCAGCTCTTGGACAGGGGGTTTACGAGCAGTACTTC. Drawing the rest from reference TRBV11-2 and TRBJ2-7, the complete variable domain is EAGVAQSPRYKIIEKRQSVAFWCNPISGHATLYWYQQILGQGPKLLIQFQNNGVVDDSQLPKDRFSAERLKGVDSTLKIQPAKLEDSAVYLCASSSALGQGVYEQYFGPGTRLTVT.

This rearrangement joins TRBV7-8 to TRBJ2-1; tentative D call: TRBD2 (6 bases). The ends were cut back, 2 bases at V and 5 bases at J, with 19 bases in the middle. Germline lookup yields CDR1 SGHVS and CDR2 FQNEAQ. The length of the CDR3 is 17 residues. This CDR3 is CASSLLYGSSGHNEQFF. CDR3 nucleotide sequence: TGTGCCAGCAGCTTACTTTACGGGAGTAGCGGCCACAATGAGCAGTTCTTC. Full variable domain (outside the CDR3, taken from reference TRBV7-8 and TRBJ2-1): GAGVSQSPRYKVAKRGQDVALRCDPISGHVSLFWYQQALGQGPEFLTYFQNEAQLDKSGLPSDRFFAERPEGSVSTLKIQRTQQEDSAVYLCASSLLYGSSGHNEQFFGPGTRLTVL.

The chain joins TRBV6-2 or TRBV6-3 to TRBJ2-1; D call uncertain. The CDR3 runs 12 residues. Trimming removed 0 bases from V and 7 bases from J, with 4 bases in between. Germline CDR1 reads MNHEY; CDR2 reads SVGEGT. The CDR3 here is CASSYSVNEQFF. In nucleotides, the CDR3 is TGTGCCAGCAGTTACTCGGTTAATGAGCAGTTCTTC.

The V gene is TRBV4-1, the J gene TRBJ2-4; 7 bases are shared with TRBD1. This CDR3 region has 16 residues. V lost 0 bases, J lost 8 bases, and 10 bases stayed unmatched. Germline-derived CDR1 and CDR2 are MGHRA and YSYEKL. CDR3 in DNA: TGCGCCAGCAGCCAAGAAGGGGGTACAGGGGCGGACATTCAGTACTTC. Translating it yields CASSQEGGTGADIQYF.

The rearrangement links TRBV4-1 to TRBJ1-1; tentatively, D is TRBD1 (5 bases). This CDR3 contains 16 residues. CDR1 is MGHRA and CDR2 is YSYEKL in the germline V gene. The V end lost 1 base, the J end lost 0 bases, and 12 bases lay between the germline ends. In DNA form, the CDR3 reads TGCGCCAGCAGCCAAGCGGGGCTGGGCGTGAACACTGAAGCTTTCTTT. It is translated as CASSQAGLGVNTEAFF.

The chain has TRBV14 and TRBJ2-5; D gene uncertain. CDR3 length equals 14 residues. V was shortened by 4 bases and J by 3 bases, with 12 bases between the two germline ends. Germline V gives CDR1 SGHDN, CDR2 FVKESK. Here the CDR3 reads CASSLLSLEETQYF. In nucleotides, the CDR3 is TGTGCCAGCAGCCTGCTATCACTTGAAGAGACCCAGTACTTC. The variable domain in full, completed from reference TRBV14 and TRBJ2-5, reads EAGVTQFPSHSVIEKGQTVTLRCDPISGHDNLYWYRRVMGKEIKFLLHFVKESKQDESGMPNNRFLAERTGGTYSTLKVQPAELEDSGVYFCASSLLSLEETQYFGPGTRLLVL.

This clonotype turned up a few times. The chain joins TRBV12-3 or TRBV12-4 to TRBJ2-7, with D possibly being TRBD2 (6 bases). This CDR3 has 14 amino acids. V gave up 3 bases and J gave up 3 bases, with 12 bases separating them. This CDR3 reads CASSFGQGGYEQYF. CDR3 DNA sequence: TGTGCCAGCAGTTTCGGGCAGGGAGGCTACGAGCAGTACTTC.

Note on this clonotype: A much more abundant neighbour one base away suggests this may be a read error. This sequence joins TRBV5-1 and TRBJ2-4; 8 positions agree with TRBD2. In germline, CDR1 is SGHRS, CDR2 YFSETQ. This CDR3 has 14 amino acids. CDR3 bases: TGCGACAGCAGCTCACCGGGACTAGAGAACATTCAGTACTTC. Protein product: CDSSSPGLENIQYF.

This clonotype was seen a few times. This chain joins TRBV4-1 and TRBJ2-1; 8 positions agree with TRBD2. Germline CDR1 MGHRA, CDR2 YSYEKL. CDR3 length: 16 amino acids. V dropped 1 base and J dropped 0; count of bases not matched to a gene: 2. The CDR3 here is CASSQGSGSSYNEQFF. The CDR3 DNA follows: TGCGCCAGCAGCCAAGGAAGCGGGAGCTCCTACAATGAGCAGTTCTTC.

The chain has TRBV4-1 and TRBJ1-4; D unclear. V gave up 1 base and J gave up 4 bases, with 16 bases separating them. Germline CDR1 is MGHRA and CDR2 is YSYEKL. CDR3 length: 17 amino acids. This CDR3 is CASSQAQVQAINEKLFF. For the CDR3, the DNA is TGCGCCAGCAGCCAAGCGCAGGTTCAGGCGATTAATGAAAAACTGTTTTTT.

The chain couples TRBV5-6 to TRBJ2-1, with D unclear. Germline V lookup: CDR1 SGHDT, CDR2 YYEEEE. Trimming cost V 0 bases and J 10 bases, with 11 bases left between them. CDR3 length equals 13 residues. Written as DNA, the CDR3 is TGTGCCAGCAGCTTGGCACGCCTACCCGAGCAGTTCTTC. It encodes CASSLARLPEQFF.

This clonotype turned up a few times. The chain links TRBV18 to TRBJ2-2; D uncertain. Trimming removed 0 bases at V and 2 bases at J, with 7 bases between. Germline CDR1 and CDR2: KGHSH and LQKENI. This CDR3 spans 15 amino acids. CDR3 coding DNA: TGTGCCAGCTCACCACCTGCAGTTAACACCGGGGAGCTGTTTTTT. Its protein is CASSPPAVNTGELFF.

V usage is TRBV3-1 and J usage is TRBJ2-7, with TRBD2 matching 11 bases. There are 16 residues in the CDR3. Germline loops: CDR1 LGHDT, CDR2 YNNKEL (reference sequence). Germline trimming cut 0 bases from V and 0 bases from J; bases unmatched to any gene: 1. The CDR3: CASSQDSGRDSYEQYF. In DNA form, the CDR3 reads TGTGCCAGCAGCCAAGATAGCGGGAGGGACTCCTACGAGCAGTACTTC.

The V call is TRBV15, the J call TRBJ1-4, with D unclear. V was shortened by 9 bases and J by 5 bases, with 19 bases between the two germline ends. Looked up from germline, CDR1 is LNHNV and CDR2 is YYDKDF (reference sequence). CDR3 length: 15 residues. CDR3 in amino acids: CATSIVFSGNEKLFF. For the CDR3, the DNA is TGTGCCACGTCAATCGTCTTTTCGGGGAATGAAAAACTGTTTTTT.

This clonotype was counted at least ten times. The chain carries TRBV12-3 or TRBV12-4 and TRBJ2-5; D is unclear. Trimming shortened V by 0 bases and J by 0 bases, and 2 bases separated the two germline ends. The CDR3 is 13 amino acids. The CDR3 region is CASSLANQETQYF. The CDR3 DNA reads as TGTGCCAGCAGTTTAGCCAACCAAGAGACCCAGTACTTC.